Below, 28 T cell receptor beta chains from the same sample are listed, as sequenced in a study of shared clonotypes between healthy human individuals (dated by TCRdb to 2020 to 2022). The library was produced with the immunoSEQ multiplex PCR assay. Drawn from immuneACCESS, this table holds only the in-frame rearrangements with V and J called that TCRdb kept. Clones are partly lost; checked studies trace under half to an unresolved V gene and leave the rest unexplained. This sample lists roughly 2.6 million clones; roughly nine tenths were detected once. The top ten hold around 0.14% of the sample. Sequencing was done on a sample of naive CD4+ T cells sorted from blood. The cell subset or site label on this specimen signifies: CD45RA+ positively selected. The receptors originated from a man aged 18-30 years in good health.

CDR3 DNA: TGTGCCAGCAGCTTAGCCGTGCAGGTCACCGGGGAGCTGTTTTTT. Its protein is CASSLAVQVTGELFF. V gene TRBV7-6 combines with J gene TRBJ2-2; D ambiguous. With 0 bases removed from V and 4 bases from J, the gap between germline ends came to 9 bases. Germline CDR1 is SGHVS and CDR2 is FNYEAQ. The CDR3 has 15 amino acids.

This clone has just a few counts. The chain combines TRBV4-1 with TRBJ1-1; D is possibly TRBD1 (6 bases). Germline V gives CDR1 MGHRA, CDR2 YSYEKL. This CDR3 spans 16 amino acids. Trimming took 0 bases from V and 2 from J, leaving 13 bases between them. CDR3 protein: CASSQEKKDRNTEAFF. The CDR3, as DNA: TGCGCCAGCAGCCAAGAAAAGAAGGACAGAAACACTGAAGCTTTCTTT.

This chain uses TRBV6-5 with TRBJ1-2; 9 bases are shared with TRBD1. Unmatched junction bases numbered 5, after V lost 2 bases and J lost 7 bases. This CDR3 contains 14 residues. From germline, CDR1 is MNHEY and CDR2 SVGAGI. The CDR3 loop is CASSYAGQGRGYTF. The CDR3 coding sequence is TGTGCCAGCAGTTACGCGGGACAGGGACGTGGCTACACCTTC.

J is TRBJ2-2 and V is TRBV19, with 7 positions matching TRBD1. CDR1 is LNHDA and CDR2 is SQIVND in the germline V gene (reference sequence). CDR3 length: 15 amino acids. With V trimmed by 3 bases and J by 7 bases, 8 bases remained unmatched. The CDR3 sequence is CASSIDRARGGELFF. The DNA for the CDR3 is TGTGCCAGTAGTATTGACAGGGCCCGGGGCGGGGAGCTGTTTTTT. The full variable domain, in which reference TRBV19 and TRBJ2-2 provide the parts outside the CDR3, is DGGITQSPKYLFRKEGQNVTLSCEQNLNHDAMYWYRQDPGQGLRLIYYSQIVNDFQKGDIAEGYSVSREKKESFPLTVTSAQKNPTAFYLCASSIDRARGGELFFGEGSRLTVL.

On this clone: At the DNA level, this CDR3 is encoded by other sequences in the same sample as well. This sequence joins TRBV5-1 and TRBJ2-2; the D gene is possibly TRBD1 (5 bases). Trimming stripped 5 bases from V and 0 bases from J, with 11 bases between. CDR1 is SGHRS, CDR2 YFSETQ, per germline. CDR3 length: 15 amino acids. CDR3: CASSQGHPNTGELFF. CDR3 nucleotide sequence: TGCGCCAGCAGTCAAGGACACCCGAACACCGGGGAGCTGTTTTTT. Variable domain in full (rest from reference TRBV5-1 and TRBJ2-2): KAGVTQTPRYLIKTRGQQVTLSCSPISGHRSVSWYQQTPGQGLQFLFEYFSETQRNKGNFPGRFSGRQFSNSRSEMNVSTLELGDSALYLCASSQGHPNTGELFFGEGSRLTVL.

This chain connects TRBV4-3 to TRBJ2-3; tentative D call: TRBD2 (5 bases). The CDR3 has 13 amino acids. V was pared by 2 bases and J by 8 bases, with 11 bases between. Germline assignment: CDR1 LGHNA and CDR2 YSLEER. As DNA, the CDR3 is TGCGCCAGCAGCCAAACAATAGGAGGTACGCAGTATTTT. This sequence encodes CASSQTIGGTQYF.

This chain connects TRBV29-1 to TRBJ1-5, with D unclear. CDR3 size: 13 residues. The germline V gene has CDR1 SQVTM and CDR2 ANQGSEA. Trimming took 7 bases from V and 1 from J, leaving 11 bases between them. As DNA, the CDR3 is TGCAGCGGCAGTTATGGAAGCAATCAGCCCCAGCATTTT. Translation gives CSGSYGSNQPQHF.

About this clone: Other DNA sequences within the sample encode an identical CDR3. The chain uses TRBV27 and TRBJ1-5, with TRBD1 as a possible D gene (6 bases). The V gene lost 4 bases and the J gene lost 4 bases, with 8 bases spanning the gap. The CDR3 extends over 13 amino acids. Germline CDR1 and CDR2: MNHEY and SMNVEV (reference sequence). The CDR3 sequence: CASSYRVNQPQHF. For the CDR3, the DNA is TGTGCCAGCAGTTACAGGGTAAATCAGCCCCAGCATTTT.

The chain is built from TRBV11-3 and TRBJ2-5, with TRBD2 identical over 8 bases. The V gene end was trimmed by 5 bases and the J gene end by 1 base; junction bases not matched to a gene: 9. CDR3 length equals 16 residues. From germline, CDR1 is SGHNT and CDR2 YENEEA. In DNA, the CDR3 is TGTGCCAGCAGCCTGCGGGGTAGCGGGGCCCAAGAGACCCAGTACTTC. Translating gives CASSLRGSGAQETQYF.

The chain combines TRBV13 with TRBJ1-1; maybe TRBD1 (6 bases). Germline values: CDR1 PRHDT, CDR2 FYEKMQ (reference sequence). The V end was cut by 2 bases, the J end by 4 bases, with 17 bases between. The CDR3 runs to 16 residues. CDR3 amino acids: CASSLRMIGRGTEAFF. The CDR3 nucleotides read TGTGCCAGCAGCTTAAGGATGATCGGCAGGGGCACTGAAGCTTTCTTT.

This chain links TRBV30 with TRBJ2-2; 8 bases are a match to TRBD1. Germline V gene lookup returns CDR1 GTSNPN and CDR2 SVGIG (reference sequence). CDR3 length: 12 amino acids. With 3 bases clipped from V and 8 bases from J, the junction kept 2 bases outside the gene matches. CDR3 amino acids: CAWSQGAGELFF. CDR3 sequence (DNA): TGTGCCTGGAGCCAGGGGGCAGGGGAGCTGTTTTTT.

The chain recombines TRBV25-1 with TRBJ2-5; D uncertain. The CDR3 contains 13 residues. V lost 1 base and J lost 5, with 8 bases in between. Per the germline V gene, CDR1 is MGHDK and CDR2 is SYGVNS. CDR3 DNA sequence: TGTGCCAGCAGTGAATTCGTTGGGGAGACCCAGTACTTC. Its translation is CASSEFVGETQYF.

V gene TRBV6-1 combines with J gene TRBJ2-2, with TRBD2 matching 8 bases. The CDR3 consists of 15 residues. V lost 6 bases to trimming and J lost 5 bases; unmatched junction nucleotides: 8. Per germline, CDR1 MNHNS and CDR2 SASEGT. The CDR3 spells CASRSGGPGTGELFF. CDR3 nucleotide sequence: TGTGCCAGCAGGTCGGGGGGGCCCGGGACCGGGGAGCTGTTTTTT.

The chain joins TRBV10-2 to TRBJ2-7; no clear D. Trimming cost V 6 bases and J 5 bases, with 17 bases left between them. There are 14 residues in the CDR3. In germline, CDR1 is WSHSY, CDR2 SAAADI. The CDR3 DNA reads as TGCGCCAGCAGCGGGCCTACCATCCGGGACGAGCAGTACTTC. As protein: CASSGPTIRDEQYF.

The chain combines TRBV28 with TRBJ2-7; 10 bases match TRBD1. Germline CDR1 and CDR2: MDHEN and SYDVKM. V trimming: 5 bases; J trimming: 5 bases; junction bases outside the gene matches: 9. The CDR3 is 15 amino acids. CDR3 region: CASSTTGTGDHEQYF. The CDR3 region has the DNA TGTGCCAGCAGTACAACAGGGACAGGGGACCACGAGCAGTACTTC.

The chain couples TRBV7-9 to TRBJ2-7; the D is unclear. Trimming cost V 5 bases and J 6 bases, with 17 bases left between them. CDR1 and CDR2 from the germline V gene are SEHNR and FQNEAQ (reference sequence). The CDR3 totals 14 residues. The CDR3 DNA follows: TGTGCCAGCAGCCAGACGGGTGTCGGGTCCGAGCAGTACTTC. Translating gives CASSQTGVGSEQYF. Full variable domain (remainder filled in from reference TRBV7-9 and TRBJ2-7): DTGVSQNPRHKITKRGQNVTFRCDPISEHNRLYWYRQTLGQGPEFLTYFQNEAQLEKSRLLSDRFSAERPKGSFSTLEIQRTEQGDSAMYLCASSQTGVGSEQYFGPGTRLTVT.

The chain combines TRBV7-2 with TRBJ2-7, with a tentative D call TRBD2 (5 bases). V was pared by 4 bases and J by 0 bases, with 10 bases between. From germline, CDR1 is SGHTA and CDR2 FQGNSA. This CDR3 comprises 14 residues. This chain's CDR3 is CASSSDGDSYEQYF. The DNA for the CDR3 is TGTGCCAGCAGCTCGGACGGGGACTCCTACGAGCAGTACTTC.

This chain connects TRBV15 to TRBJ2-1, with TRBD2 matching 10 bases. J gave up 6 bases and V 3 bases, and 5 bases lay outside the gene matches. The CDR3 extends over 15 amino acids. Germline lookup yields CDR1 LNHNV and CDR2 YYDKDF (reference sequence). This CDR3 reads CATSRVLAGINEQFF. The CDR3 coding sequence is TGTGCCACCAGCAGGGTACTAGCGGGGATCAATGAGCAGTTCTTC.

Points on this clone: Different DNA sequences within this sample yield the same CDR3. The rearrangement uses TRBV6-5 and TRBJ2-7; no reliable D call. The CDR3 spans 14 residues. The germline V gene has CDR1 MNHEY and CDR2 SVGAGI. V dropped 0 bases and J dropped 3 bases, with 9 bases sitting between them. The CDR3 DNA sequence: TGTGCCAGCAGTTACTCGAAGGGTAGCTACGAGCAGTACTTC. Protein sequence: CASSYSKGSYEQYF.

CDR3 bases: TGCAGCGTTGCCGGCGGGAGGGGACTCACAGATACGCAGTATTTT. Translated, it gives CSVAGGRGLTDTQYF. The chain couples TRBV29-1 to TRBJ2-3; 9 bases agree with TRBD2. This CDR3 spans 15 amino acids. V shed 4 bases, J shed 2 bases, and the junction held 7 bases outside the gene matches. Germline-derived CDR1 and CDR2 are SQVTM and ANQGSEA.

J is TRBJ2-1 and V is TRBV5-1; D is ambiguous. Germline assignment: CDR1 SGHRS and CDR2 YFSETQ. The CDR3 extends over 15 amino acids. V shed 0 bases and J shed 4 bases, with 11 bases lying between them. CDR3 in DNA: TGCGCCAGCAGCTTGGCCGTCGACAAATACAATGAGCAGTTCTTC. It translates to CASSLAVDKYNEQFF. The whole variable domain, filled in from reference TRBV5-1 and TRBJ2-1, reads KAGVTQTPRYLIKTRGQQVTLSCSPISGHRSVSWYQQTPGQGLQFLFEYFSETQRNKGNFPGRFSGRQFSNSRSEMNVSTLELGDSALYLCASSLAVDKYNEQFFGPGTRLTVL.

This clone was detected once. The rearrangement links TRBV12-5 to TRBJ2-5; D gene ambiguous. Trimming cost V 2 bases and J 3 bases, with 10 bases left between them. CDR1 is LGHNT and CDR2 is FRNRAP in the germline V gene. This CDR3 region has 14 residues. The DNA for the CDR3 is TGTGCTAGTGGTTTGAGGCCTATAGAAGAGACCCAGTACTTC. Encoded protein: CASGLRPIEETQYF.

The chain is built from TRBV5-7 and TRBJ1-4, with D possibly TRBD1 on 6 matching bases. TRBV5-7 is an ORF, with its function uncertain. The CDR3 contains 17 residues. Deletions cut 2 bases from V and 7 bases from J, with 21 bases between. For the CDR3, the DNA is TGTGCCAGCAGCTTTCGATGCGGCATAGGGGGGGGTGAAAAACTGTTTTTT. This codes for CASSFRCGIGGGEKLFF.

The V and J genes are TRBV2 and TRBJ1-2; TRBD1 aligns across 10 bases. This CDR3 is 15 amino acids long. Germline V gene data show CDR1 as SNHLY and CDR2 as FYNNEI. Germline trimming cut 5 bases from V and 8 bases from J; bases unmatched to any gene: 11. CDR3 amino acids: CASSKEDRGMRGYTF. CDR3 nucleotide sequence: TGTGCCAGCAGTAAAGAGGACAGGGGGATGCGAGGCTACACCTTC.

V usage is TRBV5-1 and J usage is TRBJ2-2; D remains unclear. The CDR3 contains 15 residues. V shed 4 bases and J shed 4 bases, with 14 bases lying between them. Per germline, CDR1 SGHRS and CDR2 YFSETQ. CDR3 sequence: CASSPGSQGTGELFF. The CDR3 DNA reads TGCGCCAGCAGCCCGGGTTCCCAAGGCACCGGGGAGCTGTTTTTT.

The chain joins TRBV7-9 to TRBJ2-5; D is unresolved. CDR1 and CDR2 from the germline V gene are SEHNR and FQNEAQ (reference sequence). This CDR3 comprises 14 residues. The V end lost 5 bases, the J end lost 5 bases, and 15 bases lay between the germline ends. CDR3: CASSLRALTETQYF. The CDR3 nucleotides read TGTGCCAGCAGCCTCCGGGCCCTCACGGAGACCCAGTACTTC.

The chain is built from TRBV4-1 and TRBJ1-3; D might be TRBD1 (5 bases). Germline assignment: CDR1 MGHRA and CDR2 YSYEKL. With 0 bases removed from V and 0 bases from J, the gap between germline ends came to 21 bases. The CDR3 extends over 20 amino acids. The CDR3 here is CASSQEGGGNRKGSGNTIYF. In nucleotides, the CDR3 is TGCGCCAGCAGCCAAGAAGGTGGGGGGAATCGGAAGGGCTCTGGAAACACCATATATTTT.

V gene TRBV4-1 combines with J gene TRBJ2-7; TRBD1 aligns across 11 bases. CDR1 is MGHRA, CDR2 YSYEKL, per germline. The V segment lost 3 bases and the J segment 3 bases; nucleotides outside the gene matches: 10. The CDR3 is 17 residues long. CDR3: CASSQFYFGTGGYEQYF. CDR3 nucleotide sequence: TGCGCCAGCAGCCAGTTTTATTTTGGGACAGGGGGCTACGAGCAGTACTTC.